This TCR beta chain originates from a study of blood T cell repertoires in COVID-19. Background on the study: COVID-19 samples from acute and convalescent phases originated in the United States, Italy and Spain. PBMCs, B-cell-depleted T cells, or T cells provided the cDNA or gDNA that made up the material.

In the authors' workflow: Estimation of nucleated cell counts was performed using reference gene primer amplification. The method was immunoSEQ multiplex PCR; TCRdb's version includes in-frame clones alone and lacks a portion of them. V and J calls and clone size follow that table, whereas D and trimming were derived from the DNA. The table records a few hundred thousand clones, roughly 80% of them present only once. The V end was cut by 0 bases, the J end by 2 bases, with 11 bases between. This CDR3 is 15 amino acids long. Germline V gene lookup returns CDR1 SGHNT and CDR2 YYREEE (reference sequence).

Sequencing was carried out using peripheral blood. The TCR comes from a woman younger than 35 with acute or convalescent COVID-19. The V gene is TRBV5-4, the J gene TRBJ2-5; weak D call: TRBD1 (6 bases). The CDR3 nucleotides read TGTGCCAGCAGCTTGGCAGGGACAAGACAAGAGACCCAGTACTTC. This gives the protein CASSLAGTRQETQYF. Complete variable domain (other parts from reference TRBV5-4 and TRBJ2-5): ETGVTQSPTHLIKTRGQQVTLRCSSQSGHNTVSWYQQALGQGPQFIFQYYREEENGRGNFPPRFSGLQFPNYSSELNVNALELDDSALYLCASSLAGTRQETQYFGPGTRLLVL.